One sample yielded the 27 T cell receptor beta chains listed below, sequenced in a study of T cell repertoires in cytomegalovirus infection. Their target antigens are unknown. TCRdb used MiXCR to reprocess the reads, holding one entry per CDR3 protein. The sample holds about 890,000 distinct CDR3 sequences; roughly 30% are singletons and the top ten take about an eighth. The input for sequencing was cultured CD8+ T cells from PBMCs, taken from culture after CMV antigen stimulation. The receptors here all came from a human donor in good health (CMV status not recorded). Some clones in this sample may be carry-over from other donors' samples.

V gene TRBV4-1 combines with J gene TRBJ2-7; D is uncertain. Trimming left V 0 bases short and J 6 bases short, with 9 bases between. Germline loops: CDR1 MGHRA, CDR2 YSYEKL. This CDR3 has 13 residues. The CDR3 loop is CASSQEGLTEQYF. The CDR3 DNA sequence: TGCGCCAGCAGCCAAGAAGGCTTGACCGAGCAGTACTTC.

To note about this clonotype: A single base separates this from a much larger clone, so it may be a read error. The J gene is TRBJ2-7, the V gene TRBV7-2; perhaps TRBD2 as D (6 bases). Germline lookup yields CDR1 SGHTA and CDR2 FQGNSA. The CDR3 totals 15 residues. DNA of the CDR3: TGTGCCAACAGCTTTGGGCTAGCGCCTAGCGACGAGCAGTACTTC. It specifies CANSFGLAPSDEQYF.

This chain joins TRBV15 and TRBJ2-3, with no clear D. Per germline, CDR1 LNHNV and CDR2 YYDKDF (reference sequence). V dropped 1 base and J dropped 3 bases, with 11 bases sitting between them. The CDR3 consists of 15 residues. CDR3 residues: CATSRGVALTDTQYF. DNA for the CDR3: TGTGCCACCAGCAGAGGGGTGGCGCTGACAGATACGCAGTATTTT.

In its sample, this clonotype was seen many times. The rearrangement joins TRBV7-4 to TRBJ2-7; 9 nucleotides match TRBD1. This CDR3 region has 15 residues. Trimming removed 3 bases from V and 5 bases from J; junction bases left unmatched: 8. Germline V lookup: CDR1 SGHVT, CDR2 SQSDAQ. The CDR3 protein is CASSFVGQGRHEQYV. CDR3 DNA sequence: TGTGCCAGCAGCTTTGTCGGACAGGGGAGGCACGAGCAGTACGTC.

This clonotype was found a few times. The chain combines TRBV28 with TRBJ1-3; D not certain. CDR3 length equals 17 residues. V was cut by 3 bases and J by 0 bases, with 15 bases left in between. From germline, CDR1 is MDHEN and CDR2 SYDVKM. CDR3 nucleotide sequence: TGTGCCAGCAGTTTTTATGCCCTAGAGAGCTCTGGAAACACCATATATTTT. Its protein product is CASSFYALESSGNTIYF.

Points on this clonotype: A read error is likely, as this CDR3 ends without the conserved phenylalanine or tryptophan. The DNA is omitted, as the CDR3 cannot be located on it reliably, and the CDR3 follows TCRdb's listing. The chain combines TRBV27 with TRBJ2-1; TRBD1 was called by the table and not checked on the DNA. The CDR3 has 12 amino acids, counting both end residues. The V gene's germline CDR1 is MNHEY and CDR2 SMNVEV (reference sequence). The CDR3 sequence is CASRGGGTEVGV.

J is TRBJ2-1 and V is TRBV7-6; 9 nucleotides agree with TRBD1. Germline lookup yields CDR1 SGHVS and CDR2 FNYEAQ. Trimming removed 7 bases from V and 3 bases from J; junction bases left unmatched: 13. This CDR3 has 17 residues. DNA for the CDR3: TGTGCCAGCAACTCAGCCCGACAGGGGGTTATCTACAATGAGCAGTTCTTC. Its translation is CASNSARQGVIYNEQFF.

In this sample, this clonotype turned up many times. Its ends do not fully match the called genes, so a read error is possible. CDR3 amino acids: CASSPLTGMNTEAFF. CDR3 nucleotide sequence: TGTGCCAGCAGCCCACTGACGGGCATGAACACTGAAGCTTTCTTT. This chain links TRBV5-1 with TRBJ1-1; D remains unclear. This CDR3 contains 15 residues. CDR1 and CDR2 (germline): SGHRS, YFSETQ.

The chain recombines TRBV27 with TRBJ1-1; a weak D match, TRBD1 (6 bases). Per the germline V gene, CDR1 is MNHEY and CDR2 is SMNVEV (reference sequence). V was trimmed by 6 bases and J by 5 bases, leaving 19 bases between them. The CDR3 runs to 15 residues. The CDR3, as DNA: TGTGCCAGCAGAATGGGGGCGACCGTGGGGACTGAAGCTTTCTTT. It specifies CASRMGATVGTEAFF.

The genes are TRBV6-2 or TRBV6-3 and TRBJ1-1, with TRBD1 as a possible D gene (6 bases). This CDR3 comprises 15 residues. CDR1 is MNHEY, CDR2 SVGEGT, per germline. V was trimmed by 2 bases and J by 6 bases, leaving 16 bases between them. CDR3 coding DNA: TGTGCCAGCAGTTACACTATCAGGGGAACCTCTGAAGCTTTCTTT. Protein product: CASSYTIRGTSEAFF.

The genes are TRBV20-1 and TRBJ2-3; no definite D call. Trimming took off 0 bases at V and 1 base at J, with 5 bases between the two ends. The CDR3 runs to 13 residues. The germline CDR1 and CDR2 sequences are DFQATT and SNEGSKA (reference sequence). The CDR3 coding sequence is TGCAGTGCTAGAGATCCGGGCACAGATACGCAGTATTTT. Amino acid sequence: CSARDPGTDTQYF.

This clonotype was found a few times. This chain connects TRBV28 to TRBJ2-2, with 16 bases identical to TRBD2. Germline V gene sequence: CDR1 MDHEN, CDR2 SYDVKM. Trimming cost V 6 bases and J 7 bases; bases outside gene matches: 5. CDR3 length: 16 residues. The CDR3 is CASRRGLAGGHGELFF. The CDR3 nucleotides are TGTGCCAGCAGGCGGGGACTAGCGGGGGGGCACGGGGAGCTGTTTTTT.

This clonotype showed up many times. CDR3 nucleotides: TGTGCCAGCAGCCAACTCGCCGAGGGGAGGAACACCGGGGAGCTGTTTTTT. Encoded protein: CASSQLAEGRNTGELFF. V and J are TRBV7-6 and TRBJ2-2; D possibly uses TRBD1 or TRBD2 (5 bases each). Trimming stripped 5 bases from V and 1 base from J, with 17 bases between. The CDR3 consists of 17 residues. Germline loops: CDR1 SGHVS, CDR2 FNYEAQ.

This clonotype was recorded a few times. This chain links TRBV12-3 or TRBV12-4 with TRBJ1-2, with 7 positions matching TRBD1. Trimming at V came to 4 bases and at J to 0 bases, leaving 8 bases not matched to a gene. CDR3 size: 16 residues. CDR3 in amino acids: CASSSWTGQSNYGYTF. The CDR3 nucleotides are TGTGCCAGCAGTTCTTGGACAGGCCAGTCTAACTATGGCTACACCTTC.

As concerns this clonotype: A much larger clone differs from this one at a single base, so this may be a read error. The chain has TRBV7-9 and TRBJ1-2; 8 positions match TRBD1. Germline V gives CDR1 SEHNR, CDR2 FQNEAQ (reference sequence). The CDR3 is 13 residues long. V was pared by 5 bases and J by 8 bases, with 7 bases of the junction left unmatched. The CDR3 sequence is CASSIRGLQGYTF. CDR3 DNA sequence: TGTGCCAGCAGCATCAGGGGGCTTCAAGGCTACACCTTC.

The chain couples TRBV12-3 or TRBV12-4 to TRBJ1-5; D is possibly TRBD1 (6 bases). Trimming removed 4 bases at V and 3 bases at J, with 19 bases between. The CDR3 is 17 amino acids. The DNA for the CDR3 is TGTGCCAGCAGTTCCATGGGGGGGCGGAAGAACAATCAGCCCCAGCATTTT. It is translated as CASSSMGGRKNNQPQHF.

V gene TRBV18 combines with J gene TRBJ2-7, with TRBD2 identical over 13 bases. V lost 4 bases and J lost 3; bases outside the gene matches: 6. Germline V gene data show CDR1 as KGHSH and CDR2 as LQKENI. This CDR3 comprises 16 residues. In nucleotides, the CDR3 is TGTGCCAGCTCACTCAGACTAGCGGGGGGAAACTACGAGCAGTACGTC. Its translation: CASSLRLAGGNYEQYV.

This clonotype was observed a handful of times. This chain links TRBV6-2 or TRBV6-3 with TRBJ2-1, with D perhaps being TRBD1 or TRBD2 (5 bases each). The germline V gene has CDR1 MNHEY and CDR2 SVGEGT. Trimming pared 8 bases from V and 4 bases from J, leaving 15 bases between. The CDR3 runs to 14 residues. The CDR3: CASCIGDAYNEQFF. Here the CDR3 DNA reads TGTGCCAGCTGTATTGGGGACGCATACAATGAGCAGTTCTTC.

Details on this clonotype: A much larger clonotype is one base distant, so this may be a read error. The V gene is TRBV7-2, the J gene TRBJ1-2; 7 bases are a match to TRBD1. The length of the CDR3 is 16 residues. J was trimmed by 3 bases and V by 5 bases; bases with no gene match: 12. Germline CDR1 SGHTA, CDR2 FQGNSA. The CDR3 DNA is TGTACCAGCAGCCAAGCAGGGACAGAGGTTTACTATGGCTACACCTTC. This codes for CTSSQAGTEVYYGYTF.

This clonotype was seen at least ten times. This sequence joins TRBV12-5 and TRBJ2-5; 8 bases match TRBD1. This CDR3 region has 15 residues. Per germline, CDR1 LGHNT and CDR2 FRNRAP. With V trimmed by 3 bases and J by 4 bases, 7 bases remained unmatched. Written as DNA, the CDR3 is TGTGCTAGTGGTTTTGCGGTGGACAGGGCAGAGACCCAGTACTTC. It encodes CASGFAVDRAETQYF. Looking up the rest from reference TRBV12-5 and TRBJ2-5 gives the full variable domain: DARVTQTPRHKVTEMGQEVTMRCQPILGHNTVFWYRQTMMQGLELLAYFRNRAPLDDSGMPKDRFSAEMPDATLATLKIQPSEPRDSAVYFCASGFAVDRAETQYFGPGTRLLVL.

This clonotype showed up just a few times. The chain combines TRBV4-1 with TRBJ2-4, with a weak D call TRBD2 (6 bases). Germline V gives CDR1 MGHRA, CDR2 YSYEKL. Trimming took off 1 base at V and 6 bases at J, with 7 bases between the two ends. The CDR3 totals 13 residues. DNA for the CDR3: TGCGCCAGCAGCCAAGTGGGACTAAACATTCAGTACTTC. Translated, it gives CASSQVGLNIQYF.

This clonotype came up a few times. This sequence joins TRBV6-1 and TRBJ1-5; no firm D call. The V gene's germline CDR1 is MNHNS and CDR2 SASEGT. The CDR3 has 15 residues. Trimming left V 2 bases short and J 2 bases short, with 10 bases between. The CDR3 loop reads CASSELPRGNQPQHF. The CDR3 DNA sequence: TGTGCCAGCAGTGAATTACCCCGGGGCAATCAGCCCCAGCATTTT.

This chain connects TRBV29-1 to TRBJ2-1; maybe TRBD2 (6 bases). Trimming pared 5 bases from V and 0 bases from J, leaving 23 bases between. The CDR3 totals 18 residues. In germline, CDR1 is SQVTM, CDR2 ANQGSEA. Written as DNA, the CDR3 is TGCAGCGTTCAAGGTAATAGCGGACGCAAGAGCTCCTACAATGAGCAGTTCTTC. As protein: CSVQGNSGRKSSYNEQFF.

In DNA, the CDR3 is TGTGCCAGCAGCCGTCAGGGAGGCGAAGCTTTCTTT. Amino acid sequence: CASSRQGGEAFF. The rearrangement uses TRBV7-6 and TRBJ1-1; the D gene is possibly TRBD1 (5 bases). The V gene's germline CDR1 is SGHVS and CDR2 FNYEAQ. Trimming shortened V by 5 bases and J by 8 bases, and 12 bases separated the two germline ends. The CDR3 contains 12 residues. Full variable domain (remainder filled in from reference TRBV7-6 and TRBJ1-1): GAGVSQSPRYKVTKRGQDVALRCDPISGHVSLYWYRQALGQGPEFLTYFNYEAQQDKSGLPNDRFSAERPEGSISTLTIQRTEQRDSAMYRCASSRQGGEAFFGQGTRLTVV.

This clonotype was observed many times. The chain is built from TRBV7-8 and TRBJ1-4, with 7 positions matching TRBD1. Germline values: CDR1 SGHVS, CDR2 FQNEAQ. After removal of 1 base from V and 4 bases from J, the junction contained 6 bases not matched to a gene. This CDR3 contains 16 residues. Here the CDR3 reads CASSLEGQLINEKLFF. DNA of the CDR3: TGTGCCAGCAGCTTAGAGGGACAGTTGATTAATGAAAAACTGTTTTTT.

This clonotype was counted only a few times. The chain is built from TRBV6-1 and TRBJ2-5; D ambiguous. Germline loops: CDR1 MNHNS, CDR2 SASEGT. Trimming cost V 8 bases and J 5 bases, with 6 bases left between them. The CDR3 is 10 amino acids. The CDR3 is CASLRETQYF. For the CDR3, the DNA is TGTGCCAGCTTGAGGGAGACCCAGTACTTC.

The rearrangement joins TRBV19 to TRBJ1-5; no clear D. Germline V lookup: CDR1 LNHDA, CDR2 SQIVND (reference sequence). The CDR3 extends over 14 amino acids. The V end lost 3 bases, the J end lost 7 bases, and 13 bases lay between the germline ends. CDR3 nucleotides: TGTGCCAGTAGTATGGCCTATAGGAGCCAGCCCCAGCATTTT. This translates into CASSMAYRSQPQHF.